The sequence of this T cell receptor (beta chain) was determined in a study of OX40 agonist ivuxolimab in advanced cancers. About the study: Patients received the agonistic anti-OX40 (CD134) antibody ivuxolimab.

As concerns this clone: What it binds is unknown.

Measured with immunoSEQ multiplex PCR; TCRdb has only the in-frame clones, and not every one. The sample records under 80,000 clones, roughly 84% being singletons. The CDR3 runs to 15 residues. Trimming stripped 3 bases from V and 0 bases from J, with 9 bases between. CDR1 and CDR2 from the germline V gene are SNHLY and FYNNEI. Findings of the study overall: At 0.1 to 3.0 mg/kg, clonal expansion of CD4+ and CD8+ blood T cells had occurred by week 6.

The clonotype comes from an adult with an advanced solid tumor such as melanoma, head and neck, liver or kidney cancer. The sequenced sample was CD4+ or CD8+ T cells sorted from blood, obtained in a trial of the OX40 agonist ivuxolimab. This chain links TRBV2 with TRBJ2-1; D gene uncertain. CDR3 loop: CASSDWRNSYNEQFF. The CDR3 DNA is TGTGCCAGCAGTGATTGGCGTAACTCCTACAATGAGCAGTTCTTC.